A selection of T cell receptor beta chains follows, all from one sample in a study of blood T cell repertoires in COVID-19. Generated by immunoSEQ multiplex PCR, the TCRdb table keeps only in-frame clones and is missing some. Among approximately 94,000 clones listed, roughly 80% were seen once. The sample was peripheral blood. These receptors originate from a woman in her 70s with acute or convalescent COVID-19. Both conserved end residues are part of each CDR3. The D gene is left open where the match is weak. Clone size is shown for a subset of rows, as once, few, many or a class of expanded clone.

-	-	TRBV6-1	TRBJ1-1	CASSEAWQNTEAFF	TGTGCCAGCAGTGAAGCCTGGCAGAACACTGAAGCTTTCTTT
-	-	TRBV10-3	TRBJ1-2	CAISDPGVYGYTF	TGTGCCATCAGTGACCCGGGAGTCTATGGCTACACCTTC
-	-	TRBV13	TRBJ1-6	CASSFRGGHSPLHF	TGTGCCAGCAGCTTTCGCGGGGGTCATTCACCCCTCCACTTT
once	TRBD1	TRBV10-2	TRBJ1-6	CASRATGGASPLHF	TGCGCCAGCAGAGCTACAGGGGGAGCGTCACCCCTCCACTTT
-	TRBD1	TRBV11-2	TRBJ1-4	CASSGTGQKLFF	TGTGCCAGCAGCGGGACAGGGCAAAAACTGTTTTTT
-	-	TRBV10-3	TRBJ2-7	CAISLEERGPYEQYF	TGTGCCATCAGCCTGGAGGAGCGTGGCCCCTACGAGCAGTACTTC
once	-	TRBV2	TRBJ2-2	CASSEEGGRIGELFF	TGTGCCAGCAGTGAGGAAGGAGGGCGCATCGGGGAGCTGTTTTTT
few	-	TRBV18	TRBJ1-1	CASSQVTGRGTEAFF	TGTGCCAGCTCACAGGTAACCGGGAGGGGCACTGAAGCTTTCTTT
-	-	TRBV6-1	TRBJ1-4	CASSDHTEREKLFF	TGTGCCAGCAGTGACCACACTGAGAGGGAAAAACTGTTTTTT
once	-	TRBV19	TRBJ1-4	CASNKWSDNEKLFF	TGTGCCAGTAACAAGTGGAGTGACAATGAAAAACTGTTTTTT
-	TRBD2	TRBV11-2	TRBJ2-1	CASSFLAGGHNEQFF	TGTGCCAGCAGCTTTCTAGCGGGGGGTCACAATGAGCAGTTCTTC
-	-	TRBV29-1	TRBJ1-2	CSVEEYRRNGYTF	TGCAGCGTTGAAGAGTACAGGCGGAATGGCTACACCTTC
few	TRBD1	TRBV18	TRBJ1-6	CASSPSQFRQGARSPLHF	TGTGCCAGCTCACCCTCCCAATTTCGACAGGGGGCACGATCACCCCTCCACTTT
-	-	TRBV28	TRBJ1-5	CASNTGLNQPQHF	TGTGCCAGCAACACAGGGCTCAATCAGCCCCAGCATTTT
-	TRBD1	TRBV2	TRBJ1-6	CASLPGTADNSPLHF	TGTGCCAGCCTACCCGGGACAGCCGATAATTCACCCCTCCACTTT
-	TRBD1	TRBV5-1	TRBJ1-1	CASSWDRVNTEAFF	TGCGCCAGCAGCTGGGACAGAGTGAACACTGAAGCTTTCTTT
-	-	TRBV5-6	TRBJ1-2	CASSRGNGIGYTF	TGTGCCAGCAGCAGAGGGAATGGGATCGGCTACACCTTC
-	TRBD2	TRBV10-1	TRBJ2-3	CASSESSGGATDTQYF	TGCGCCAGCAGTGAGTCTAGCGGGGGGGCCACAGATACGCAGTATTTT
-	-	TRBV5-1	TRBJ1-1	CASSLQGSNTYGPNTEAFF	TGCGCCAGCAGCTTGCAGGGAAGTAACACATATGGGCCGAACACTGAAGCTTTCTTT
-	-	TRBV18	TRBJ1-6	CASSPRTDNSPLHF	TGTGCCAGCTCTCCCCGGACTGATAATTCACCCCTCCACTTT
-	TRBD1	TRBV9	TRBJ1-4	CASSVGQGEKLFF	TGTGCCAGCAGCGTTGGACAGGGAGAAAAACTGTTTTTT
-	-	TRBV9	TRBJ2-1	CASSSPLSFEQFF	TGTGCCAGCAGCTCCCCCTTGAGTTTTGAGCAGTTCTTC
-	-	TRBV4-3	TRBJ2-5	CASSQDGEGGGEETQYF	TGCGCCAGCAGCCAAGATGGGGAGGGAGGGGGAGAAGAGACCCAGTACTTC
few	TRBD2	TRBV30	TRBJ2-3	CAWNQRGGDTQYF	TGTGCCTGGAATCAGCGGGGGGGAGATACGCAGTATTTT
-	TRBD2	TRBV24-1	TRBJ2-5	CATSDLRSGGETQYF	TGTGCCACCAGTGATTTGCGTAGCGGGGGTGAGACCCAGTACTTC
-	-	TRBV11-2	TRBJ1-1	CASSLNEGENTEAFF	TGTGCCAGCAGCTTAAATGAGGGGGAGAACACTGAAGCTTTCTTT
-	-	TRBV25-1	TRBJ1-1	CASSELAKGEGTEAFF	TGTGCCAGCAGTGAATTAGCGAAGGGGGAAGGCACTGAAGCTTTCTTT
-	-	TRBV7-9	TRBJ2-7	CASSLGQGLVRSF	TGTGCCAGCAGCCTGGGACAAGGGCTCGTAAGGAGCTTC
once	-	TRBV11-2	TRBJ1-5	CASSLERNQPQHF	TGTGCCAGCAGCTTAGAGAGGAATCAGCCCCAGCATTTT
-	TRBD2	TRBV2	TRBJ2-3	CASSETSGGGTDTQYF	TGTGCCAGCAGTGAAACTAGCGGGGGTGGAACAGATACGCAGTATTTT
-	-	TRBV3-1/TRBV3-2	TRBJ1-3	CASSQGLRTIYF	TGTGCCAGCAGCCAAGGTCTCCGCACCATATATTTT
-	TRBD1	TRBV5-1	TRBJ2-3	CASSFNTGADTQYF	TGCGCCAGCAGCTTCAACACAGGGGCAGATACGCAGTATTTT
-	TRBD1	TRBV6-2/TRBV6-3	TRBJ1-1	CASSYAGGSGAFF	TGTGCCAGCAGTTACGCAGGGGGTAGTGGAGCTTTCTTT
-	TRBD1	TRBV3-1/TRBV3-2	TRBJ1-1	CASSQDSRGPNTEAFF	TGTGCCAGCAGCCAAGATAGCAGGGGGCCGAACACTGAAGCTTTCTTT
-	TRBD1	TRBV27	TRBJ1-2	CASSLGDRGYGYTF	TGTGCCAGCAGTTTAGGCGACAGGGGCTATGGCTACACCTTC
-	TRBD1	TRBV7-3	TRBJ2-2	CASSPYRGANTGELFF	TGTGCCAGCAGCCCTTACAGGGGGGCCAACACCGGGGAGCTGTTTTTT
-	-	TRBV5-8	TRBJ2-1	CASNRGVAGNLNEQFF	TGTGCCAGCAACCGAGGAGTGGCAGGGAACCTTAATGAGCAGTTCTTC
-	-	TRBV9	TRBJ2-1	CASSSGPRGGGEQFF	TGTGCCAGCAGCTCCGGGCCCAGGGGCGGGGGTGAGCAGTTCTTC
-	-	TRBV7-9	TRBJ1-2	CASSFPGSSYGYTF	TGTGCCAGCAGCTTCCCAGGGTCCTCCTATGGCTACACCTTC
-	-	TRBV7-8	TRBJ1-1	CASSLATGGATEAFF	TGTGCCAGCAGCTTAGCGACGGGGGGAGCCACTGAAGCTTTCTTT
-	TRBD1	TRBV5-1	TRBJ1-2	CASVDLSGGGGYTF	TGCGCCAGCGTAGACCTTTCAGGGGGTGGAGGCTACACCTTC
-	TRBD1	TRBV24-1	TRBJ1-5	CATGTGVNQPQHF	TGTGCCACCGGGACAGGGGTCAATCAGCCCCAGCATTTT
-	TRBD1	TRBV4-1	TRBJ1-1	CASSQWDRGDTEAFF	TGCGCCAGCAGCCAATGGGACAGGGGAGACACTGAAGCTTTCTTT
-	-	TRBV5-4	TRBJ1-1	CASSLQGRNTEAFF	TGTGCCAGCAGCTTGCAGGGGAGGAACACTGAAGCTTTCTTT
-	TRBD1	TRBV7-2	TRBJ1-2	CASSPPAGGPSRNTF	TGTGCCAGCAGCCCTCCCGCAGGGGGACCCTCCCGGAACACCTTC
-	TRBD1	TRBV7-3	TRBJ1-2	CASSTGTDSSYGYTF	TGTGCCAGCAGCACCGGGACAGACTCATCCTATGGCTACACCTTC
-	TRBD1	TRBV30	TRBJ2-2	CAWSSGQGMTGELFF	TGTGCCTGGAGTTCGGGACAGGGTATGACCGGGGAGCTGTTTTTT
-	-	TRBV5-1	TRBJ2-2	CASSLAAETGELFF	TGCGCCAGCAGCTTGGCTGCGGAGACCGGGGAGCTGTTTTTT
-	-	TRBV5-1	TRBJ2-1	CASRVENNEQFF	TGCGCCAGCAGGGTGGAGAACAATGAGCAGTTCTTC
-	-	TRBV4-2	TRBJ2-3	CASSQDPRSGSTDTQYF	TGTGCCAGCAGCCAAGATCCCAGGTCGGGGAGCACAGATACGCAGTATTTT
-	-	TRBV4-2	TRBJ2-2	CASSQERSGELFF	TGTGCCAGCAGCCAAGAGCGATCCGGGGAGCTGTTTTTT
-	-	TRBV10-3	TRBJ2-2	CAISGGNTGELFF	TGTGCCATCAGTGGAGGGAACACCGGGGAGCTGTTTTTT
-	TRBD2	TRBV7-2	TRBJ2-1	CASSSLAGGGSEQFF	TGTGCCAGCAGCTCCTTGGCGGGGGGCGGTAGTGAGCAGTTCTTC
-	-	TRBV6-2/TRBV6-3	TRBJ1-5	CASSSGDNSNQPQHF	TGTGCCAGCAGTAGCGGGGACAATAGCAATCAGCCCCAGCATTTT